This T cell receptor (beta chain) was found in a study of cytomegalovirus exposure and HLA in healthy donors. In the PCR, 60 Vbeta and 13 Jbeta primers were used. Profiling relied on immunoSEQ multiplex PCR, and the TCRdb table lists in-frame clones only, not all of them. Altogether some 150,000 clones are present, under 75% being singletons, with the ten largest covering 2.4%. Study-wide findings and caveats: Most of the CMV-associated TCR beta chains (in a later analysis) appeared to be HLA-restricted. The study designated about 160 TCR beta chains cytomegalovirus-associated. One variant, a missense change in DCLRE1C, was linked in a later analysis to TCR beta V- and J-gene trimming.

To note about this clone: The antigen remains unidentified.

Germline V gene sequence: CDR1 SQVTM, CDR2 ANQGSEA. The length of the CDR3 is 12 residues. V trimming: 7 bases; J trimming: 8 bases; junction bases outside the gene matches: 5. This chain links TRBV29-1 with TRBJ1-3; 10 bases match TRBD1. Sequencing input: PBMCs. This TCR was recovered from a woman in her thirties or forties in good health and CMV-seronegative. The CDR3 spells CSAQDRGDTIYF. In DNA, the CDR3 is TGCAGCGCCCAGGACAGGGGGGACACCATATATTTT.